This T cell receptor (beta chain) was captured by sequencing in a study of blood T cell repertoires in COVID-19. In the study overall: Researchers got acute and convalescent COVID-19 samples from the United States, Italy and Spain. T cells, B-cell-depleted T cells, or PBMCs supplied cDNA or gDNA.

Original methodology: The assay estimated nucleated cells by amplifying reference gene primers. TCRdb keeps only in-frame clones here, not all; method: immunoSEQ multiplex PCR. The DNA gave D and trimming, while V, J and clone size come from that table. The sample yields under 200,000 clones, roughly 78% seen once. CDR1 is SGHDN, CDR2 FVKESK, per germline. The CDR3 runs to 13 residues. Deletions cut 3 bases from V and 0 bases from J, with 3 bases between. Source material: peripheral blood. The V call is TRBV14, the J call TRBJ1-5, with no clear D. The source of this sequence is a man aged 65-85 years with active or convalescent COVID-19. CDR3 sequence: CASSQYSNQPQHF. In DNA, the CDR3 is TGTGCCAGCAGCCAGTATAGCAATCAGCCCCAGCATTTT.